This TCR beta chain was sequenced for a study of cytomegalovirus exposure and HLA in healthy donors. Study-level results: Clonal expansion was found to be greater in HLA-associated TCR beta chains than in equally common others in a later analysis.

For this clone: Its specificity is not known.

The PCR ran on 60 Vbeta and 13 Jbeta primers. Method: immunoSEQ multiplex PCR; TCRdb's copy keeps in-frame clones and lacks some. The table includes tens of thousands of clones, around 84% detected once. Germline CDR1 and CDR2: LNHDA and SQIVND (reference sequence). The CDR3 runs 13 residues. V lost 3 bases and J 1 base, leaving 7 bases between the germline ends. The chain combines TRBV19 with TRBJ2-7; no definite D call. This sequence was found in a woman between 40 and 50 years old in good health and CMV-seronegative. The source material was PBMCs. The CDR3 reads CASSMRQSYEQYF. In DNA form, the CDR3 reads TGTGCCAGTAGTATGAGGCAGTCCTACGAGCAGTACTTC.